This T cell receptor (beta chain) was obtained from a study of radiotherapy plus CTLA-4 blockade in lung cancer. At the level of the study: Among all patients, about 19% showed objective responses, while 30% to 35% had disease control.

Germline V lookup: CDR1 SGHVS, CDR2 FQNEAQ. The germline V and J ends were trimmed by 3 bases and 0 bases, with 8 bases remaining between them. The CDR3 extends over 14 amino acids. Study-level findings and limits: Tumor-origin TCR clones grew in blood after radiotherapy plus ipilimumab.

The table came from immunoSEQ multiplex PCR; TCRdb's copy has only in-frame clones and leaves some out. The repertoire holds about 88,000 clones, with 72% as singletons. Notes on this clone: Its antigen remains unidentified.

The sequences come from peripheral blood, collected from a patient treated with radiotherapy plus ipilimumab. The V and J genes are TRBV7-8 and TRBJ1-1; unclear D gene. The receptor comes from a human donor with non-small cell lung cancer that progressed on radiotherapy plus ipilimumab. The CDR3 coding sequence is TGTGCCAGCAGCTTGGTAGAGGTGAACACTGAAGCTTTCTTT. Its protein is CASSLVEVNTEAFF.